One sample yielded the 15 T cell receptor beta chains listed below, sequenced in a study of blood T cells in healthy people across ages. For the second PCR, which ran for roughly 6 to 12 cycles, a sample-barcoded 5' primer and a J-beta primer mix were used. TCRdb re-called the 5' RACE reads with MiXCR, one entry per CDR3 protein. The sample carries around 2 million distinct CDR3 sequences, about 39% recorded once. Sequencing was performed on blood. These receptors all come from a human donor in good health.

The CDR3 is CASSFAPIEQFF. The CDR3 DNA is TGTGCCAGCAGTTTCGCCCCTATTGAGCAGTTCTTC. The V call is TRBV12-3 or TRBV12-4, the J call TRBJ2-1, with D hard to call. V shed 3 bases and J shed 9 bases, with 9 bases lying between them. CDR3 length equals 12 residues.

The rearrangement uses TRBV2 and TRBJ2-1; 7 bases align to TRBD2. This CDR3 spans 15 amino acids. CDR1 SNHLY and CDR2 FYNNEI come from the germline V gene. After removal of 2 bases from V and 4 bases from J, the junction contained 5 bases not matched to a gene. The CDR3: CASSEQRGDYNEQFF. In nucleotides, the CDR3 is TGTGCCAGCAGTGAACAGCGGGGAGATTACAATGAGCAGTTCTTC.

This clonotype was seen at least ten times. V is TRBV7-3 and J is TRBJ2-1, with TRBD2 matching over 8 bases. Germline-derived CDR1 and CDR2 are SGHTA and FQGTGA. The CDR3 loop spans 17 amino acids. V lost 5 bases and J lost 0; bases outside the gene matches: 9. The CDR3 nucleotides read TGTGCCAGCAGCCCGGCGGAGCGGGGGAGCTCCTACAATGAGCAGTTCTTC. It yields the protein CASSPAERGSSYNEQFF.

This rearrangement joins TRBV20-1 to TRBJ2-3, with D tentatively TRBD2 (6 bases). CDR1 is DFQATT, CDR2 SNEGSKA, per germline (reference sequence). V lost 1 base to trimming and J lost 6 bases, with 17 bases between them. The CDR3 consists of 15 residues. The CDR3 protein is CSARATSPVVDTQYF. CDR3 in DNA: TGCAGTGCTAGAGCCACTAGCCCTGTTGTGGATACGCAGTATTTT.

This clonotype was recorded at least ten times. The rearrangement uses TRBV4-2 and TRBJ2-7; D is uncertain. The CDR3 has 13 residues. V dropped 0 bases and J dropped 0 bases, with 3 bases sitting between them. The germline V gene has CDR1 LGHNA and CDR2 YNFKEQ. CDR3 sequence (DNA): TGTGCCAGCAGCCAAGACAGCTCCTACGAGCAGTACTTC. Its protein product is CASSQDSSYEQYF.

V is TRBV5-6 and J is TRBJ1-1; weak D call: TRBD1 (5 bases). Germline V gene lookup returns CDR1 SGHDT and CDR2 YYEEEE. The CDR3 length is 15 residues. Trimming pared 2 bases from V and 2 bases from J, leaving 13 bases between. The CDR3 nucleotides are TGTGCCAGCAGCTTATTCGGTCAGGGCAACACTGAAGCTTTCTTT. Translation: CASSLFGQGNTEAFF.

This clonotype has only a few counts. The J gene is TRBJ2-3, the V gene TRBV12-3 or TRBV12-4; D perhaps matches TRBD2 (5 bases). The V and J ends lost 10 bases and 6 bases respectively, with 20 bases between them. The CDR3 runs to 14 residues. The chain's CDR3 is CATKHFDYSDTQYF. The CDR3, as DNA: TGTGCCACTAAGCACTTCGACTACTCGGATACGCAGTATTTT.

The sample holds a few counts of this clonotype. The J gene is TRBJ1-2, the V gene TRBV4-2; TRBD1 matches at 10 bases. CDR1 and CDR2 (germline): LGHNA, YNFKEQ. J gave up 3 bases and V 0 bases, and 7 bases lay outside the gene matches. This CDR3 has 17 residues. The CDR3 coding sequence is TGTGCCAGCAGCCAAGAGGGAGGGACAGGGGCGGACTATGGCTACACCTTC. Its translation: CASSQEGGTGADYGYTF.

In the case of this clonotype: The junction differs from germline at one of its ends, possibly a read error. The rearrangement joins TRBV11-2 to TRBJ2-1, with 9 bases fitting TRBD1. Germline V gives CDR1 SGHAT, CDR2 FQNNGV. The CDR3 extends over 17 amino acids. The CDR3 DNA follows: TGTGTCAGCAGCCCCATAACCGGGACAGGGTTAAACAATGAGCAGTTCTTC. Its protein product is CVSSPITGTGLNNEQFF.

The chain joins TRBV11-1 to TRBJ2-5; 7 positions agree with TRBD1. Germline loops: CDR1 SGHAT, CDR2 FQDESV (reference sequence). V dropped 4 bases and J dropped 2; count of bases not matched to a gene: 4. CDR3 length: 14 residues. The CDR3 is CASSWGQLQETQYF. CDR3 nucleotide sequence: TGTGCCAGCAGCTGGGGACAGCTGCAAGAGACCCAGTACTTC.

The CDR3 bases are TGTGCCAGCAGCCAAATCCGGGGTAATGAAAAACTGTTTTTT. This gives the protein CASSQIRGNEKLFF. The chain employs TRBV4-2 and TRBJ1-4; D not resolved. CDR3 length: 14 residues. Trimming stripped 2 bases from V and 4 bases from J, with 8 bases between. CDR1 and CDR2 from the germline V gene are LGHNA and YNFKEQ.

The V call is TRBV20-1, the J call TRBJ1-1, with 7 bases lining up with TRBD1. Germline V CDR1 and CDR2: DFQATT, SNEGSKA (reference sequence). J lost 5 bases, V lost 5 bases, and 17 bases had no gene match. The CDR3 length is 16 residues. The CDR3 DNA is TGCAGTGCTGACGGGGTCGGGGTACGCAGGGGGACTGAAGCTTTCTTT. Translation gives CSADGVGVRRGTEAFF.

The J gene is TRBJ2-7, the V gene TRBV28, with 7 bases that match TRBD1. Trimming at V came to 8 bases and at J to 4 bases, leaving 14 bases not matched to a gene. The CDR3 is made up of 15 amino acids. In germline, CDR1 is MDHEN, CDR2 SYDVKM. The CDR3 spells CASDTTGVVGYEQYF. The CDR3 nucleotides read TGTGCCAGCGATACTACAGGGGTGGTCGGTTACGAGCAGTACTTC.

The rearrangement uses TRBV7-9 and TRBJ1-2; D gene uncertain. This CDR3 spans 12 amino acids. CDR1 is SEHNR, CDR2 FQNEAQ, per germline (reference sequence). The V gene lost 3 bases and the J gene lost 8 bases, with 10 bases spanning the gap. The CDR3 sequence: CASSFEDQGYTF. The CDR3 nucleotides read TGTGCCAGCAGCTTCGAGGACCAAGGCTACACCTTC.

CDR3 sequence: CASSPIGGVGTEAFF. CDR3 in DNA: TGTGCCAGCTCGCCTATCGGGGGAGTTGGCACTGAAGCTTTCTTT. The V and J genes are TRBV27 and TRBJ1-1, with D perhaps matching TRBD1 (5 bases). This CDR3 comprises 15 residues. Trimming pared 8 bases from V and 4 bases from J, leaving 20 bases between. Germline V gene sequence: CDR1 MNHEY, CDR2 SMNVEV (reference sequence).